This TCR beta chain came from a study of blood T cell repertoires in COVID-19. Overall study context: COVID-19 samples collected from the United States, Italy and Spain covered acute and convalescent phases. PBMCs, B-cell-depleted T cells, or T cells provided the cDNA or gDNA that made up the material.

With V trimmed by 4 bases and J by 3 bases, 6 bases remained unmatched. Germline lookup yields CDR1 MNHEY and CDR2 SMNVEV (reference sequence). The CDR3 runs 14 residues. Seattle cases were enrolled at active infection and followed longitudinally. Methods used by the authors: Reference gene primers were amplified, and this amplification served to estimate nucleated cell counts. TCRdb keeps only in-frame clones here, not all; method: immunoSEQ multiplex PCR. D and trimming come from the DNA, and the V and J calls and clone size come from that table. In the table there are roughly 160,000 clones, more than 75% of which are singletons.

V gene TRBV27 combines with J gene TRBJ2-7; 7 bases line up with TRBD2. Material for sequencing was peripheral blood. The receptor comes from a man aged 18 to 29 with COVID-19, enrolled during active disease. The CDR3 here is CASSSLAEGYEQYF. The DNA for the CDR3 is TGTGCCAGCAGTTCCCTAGCGGAGGGCTACGAGCAGTACTTC.